Presented here are 16 T cell receptor beta chains from one specimen sequenced in a study of spatial heterogeneity in lung cancer. Broader study findings: Tumoral mutation counts were tracked by counts of expanded intratumoral alpha and beta TCRs.

Time point indicated: sample taken at primary tumor resection. Antigens of these TCRs are unknown. Via MiXCR, TCRdb re-called the 5' RACE reads, giving one row per CDR3 protein. In the table there are around 2,800 distinct CDR3 sequences, 9.5% to 14% of which are singletons. This material consisted of lung tumor tissue, taken at surgery. The receptors derive from a male donor with early-stage non-small cell lung cancer.

This clonotype is medium-sized by share. The library was built for alpha chains, so this beta chain is an off-target read and its size means little. This sequence joins TRBV4-3 and TRBJ1-4; D is unclear. CDR1 and CDR2 (germline): LGHNA, YSLEER. CDR3 length: 14 residues. Trimming shortened V by 5 bases and J by 4 bases, and 11 bases separated the two germline ends. CDR3 residues: CASSYRAFNEKLFF. Here the CDR3 DNA reads TGCGCCAGCAGCTACCGGGCCTTTAATGAAAAACTGTTTTTT.

Judged by abundance, this clonotype is medium-sized (0.01 to 0.1%). Since the library was made to target alpha chains, this beta chain is a stray read and its abundance is not meaningful. This chain joins TRBV28 and TRBJ1-2, with no clear D. The CDR3 has 12 residues. CDR1 is MDHEN, CDR2 SYDVKM, per germline. V lost 6 bases and J lost 5, with 10 bases in between. The CDR3 loop reads CASSLSKYGYTF. The DNA for the CDR3 is TGTGCCAGCAGCCTTAGCAAGTATGGCTACACCTTC.

This clonotype rates as medium-sized. This beta chain turned up in a library designed for alpha chains; as an off-target read, its abundance says little. V gene TRBV7-2 combines with J gene TRBJ2-7; 9 bases line up with TRBD2. J was trimmed by 5 bases and V by 0 bases; bases with no gene match: 11. The CDR3 length is 17 residues. CDR1 and CDR2 from the germline V gene are SGHTA and FQGNSA. CDR3 loop: CASSLALVSGRRNEQYF. As DNA, the CDR3 is TGTGCCAGCAGCTTAGCGCTGGTTAGCGGGAGAAGGAACGAGCAGTACTTC.

In its sample, this clonotype was seen many times. In a library made to pick up alpha chains, this beta chain is a stray read with a size that means little. The CDR3 nucleotides read TGTGCCAGCAGCCCCGGGGGGGGAGCCACAGATACGCAGTATTTT. Protein product: CASSPGGGATDTQYF. The chain is built from TRBV7-3 and TRBJ2-3, with 8 bases lining up with TRBD2. CDR1 is SGHTA, CDR2 FQGTGA, per germline. J lost 2 bases, V lost 5 bases, and 6 bases had no gene match. This CDR3 has 15 residues.

By its share, this clonotype is medium-sized. Found in a library prepared for alpha chains, this beta chain is an off-target read, and its abundance has little meaning. The chain has TRBV12-3 or TRBV12-4 and TRBJ2-6; D remains unclear. V lost 6 bases and J lost 3, with 15 bases in between. The CDR3 has 16 residues. The CDR3 reads CASSPGGRVGANVLTF. The CDR3 coding sequence is TGTGCCAGCAGCCCCGGCGGAAGGGTTGGGGCCAACGTCCTGACTTTC.

This clonotype was seen repeatedly, ten times or more. The size of this beta chain means little, since it is a stray read in a library made for alpha chains. V and J are TRBV7-2 and TRBJ2-3, with 9 bases aligning to TRBD2. Germline CDR1 reads SGHTA; CDR2 reads FQGNSA. V shed 5 bases and J 2 bases; nucleotides not matched to a gene: 5. This CDR3 spans 15 amino acids. This chain's CDR3 is CASSRTSADTDTQYF. The CDR3 nucleotides read TGTGCCAGCAGCCGGACTAGCGCCGACACAGATACGCAGTATTTT.

By sample fraction, this clonotype is medium-sized. A library prepared for alpha chains yielded this beta chain as an off-target read; its size is of little meaning. The chain combines TRBV5-1 with TRBJ2-1; D gene unclear. This CDR3 region has 14 residues. Germline assignment: CDR1 SGHRS and CDR2 YFSETQ. Trimming cost V 4 bases and J 10 bases, with 18 bases left between them. CDR3 protein: CASSPDRARGEQFF. In nucleotides, the CDR3 is TGCGCCAGCAGCCCTGACCGGGCGCGTGGCGAGCAGTTCTTC.

This clonotype was detected a few times. This beta chain came through as a stray read in a library set up for alpha chains, and its size says little. J is TRBJ2-1 and V is TRBV5-1; 10 nucleotides line up with TRBD2. From germline, CDR1 is SGHRS and CDR2 YFSETQ. The CDR3 covers 15 residues. V lost 0 bases and J lost 8; bases outside the gene matches: 5. CDR3 loop: CASSLDSSGRYEQFF. CDR3 DNA sequence: TGCGCCAGCAGCTTGGATAGTAGCGGGAGGTATGAGCAGTTCTTC.

This clonotype is medium-sized (0.01 to 0.1%) by share. The library was built for alpha chains, so this beta chain is an off-target read and its size means little. CDR3 nucleotides: TGTGCCAGCACCCCACAAGACAGGGGGGGGTGGGGTGAGCAGTTCTTC. It specifies CASTPQDRGGWGEQFF. This chain links TRBV27 with TRBJ2-1, with TRBD1 matching over 9 bases. CDR3 length equals 16 residues. J gave up 9 bases and V 7 bases, and 16 bases lay outside the gene matches. The germline V gene encodes CDR1 MNHEY and CDR2 SMNVEV (reference sequence).

By sample fraction, this clonotype is medium-sized. This beta chain turned up in a library designed for alpha chains; as an off-target read, its abundance says little. The genes are TRBV7-2 and TRBJ2-3; no clear D gene. Trimming took 1 base from V and 0 from J, leaving 5 bases between them. In germline, CDR1 is SGHTA, CDR2 FQGNSA. This CDR3 comprises 14 residues. The DNA for the CDR3 is TGTGCCAGCAGCTTAGGGGCTAGCACAGATACGCAGTATTTT. The encoded protein is CASSLGASTDTQYF. Variable domain in full (rest from reference TRBV7-2 and TRBJ2-3): GAGVSQSPSNKVTEKGKDVELRCDPISGHTALYWYRQSLGQGLEFLIYFQGNSAPDKSGLPSDRFSAERTGGSVSTLTIQRTQQEDSAVYLCASSLGASTDTQYFGPGTRLTVL.

In its sample, this clonotype ranks as medium-sized. Because this beta chain is a stray read in a library intended to capture alpha chains, its abundance should not be given much weight. The chain employs TRBV7-6 and TRBJ2-2; D unresolved. The CDR3 consists of 14 residues. The V gene's germline CDR1 is SGHVS and CDR2 FNYEAQ. Trimming took 1 base from V and 6 from J, leaving 9 bases between them. The CDR3 sequence: CASSLGVGSGELFF. The CDR3 bases are TGTGCCAGCAGCTTAGGTGTTGGTTCCGGGGAGCTGTTTTTT.

This clonotype counts as medium-sized (0.01 to 0.1%). Since the library was made to target alpha chains, this beta chain is a stray read and its abundance is not meaningful. The chain couples TRBV23-1 to TRBJ2-5; D is possibly TRBD2 (6 bases). TRBV23-1 is assigned to the ORF class and has an uncertain function. CDR3 length: 14 amino acids. Between the trimmed V and J ends, which lost 9 bases and 5 bases, there was a span of 19 bases. CDR3 nucleotide sequence: TGCGCCAGTTTTGCGGGAAGCCGGCGGGAGACCCAGTACTTC. Its protein is CASFAGSRRETQYF.

In this sample, this clonotype is medium-sized. This beta chain is an off-target read within a library intended for alpha chains, so its frequency means little. This sequence joins TRBV21-1 and TRBJ2-7. TRBV21-1 corresponds to a pseudogene. The CDR3 extends over 15 amino acids. CDR3 amino acids: CASSKEHGISYEQYF. The CDR3 bases are TGTGCCAGCAGCAAAGAGCATGGAATCTCCTACGAGCAGTACTTC.

This clonotype occurred many times. Because this beta chain is a stray read in a library intended to capture alpha chains, its abundance should not be given much weight. V and J are TRBV19 and TRBJ2-7; the D call may be TRBD1 or TRBD2 (7 bases each). The CDR3 is made up of 15 amino acids. The ends were cut back, 6 bases at V and 1 base at J, with 16 bases in the middle. Germline loops: CDR1 LNHDA, CDR2 SQIVND (reference sequence). In nucleotides, the CDR3 is TGTGCCAGTAGCCGCCAGGGGGGGGAATCCTACGAGCAGTACTTC. This encodes CASSRQGGESYEQYF.

This clonotype was recorded many times. Found in a library prepared for alpha chains, this beta chain is an off-target read, and its abundance has little meaning. This CDR3 is CSVDVTGARNTIYF. The CDR3 DNA reads TGCAGCGTTGACGTGACAGGGGCACGAAACACCATATATTTT. The chain links TRBV29-1 to TRBJ1-3; 8 positions match TRBD1. CDR1 and CDR2 (germline): SQVTM, ANQGSEA. This CDR3 is built from 14 residues. V lost 3 bases and J lost 5; bases outside the gene matches: 6.

This clonotype counts as medium-sized. This beta chain represents an off-target read in a library built for alpha chains; its size is of limited meaning. V gene TRBV10-3 combines with J gene TRBJ2-1; possibly TRBD1 or TRBD2 for D (5 bases each). Germline assignment: CDR1 ENHRY and CDR2 SYGVKD. This CDR3 spans 16 amino acids. Trimming stripped 5 bases from V and 8 bases from J, with 22 bases between. The CDR3 DNA reads TGTGCCATCAGTCACGATATTACTAGGGAAGGGGATGAGCAGTTCTTC. This translates into CAISHDITREGDEQFF.